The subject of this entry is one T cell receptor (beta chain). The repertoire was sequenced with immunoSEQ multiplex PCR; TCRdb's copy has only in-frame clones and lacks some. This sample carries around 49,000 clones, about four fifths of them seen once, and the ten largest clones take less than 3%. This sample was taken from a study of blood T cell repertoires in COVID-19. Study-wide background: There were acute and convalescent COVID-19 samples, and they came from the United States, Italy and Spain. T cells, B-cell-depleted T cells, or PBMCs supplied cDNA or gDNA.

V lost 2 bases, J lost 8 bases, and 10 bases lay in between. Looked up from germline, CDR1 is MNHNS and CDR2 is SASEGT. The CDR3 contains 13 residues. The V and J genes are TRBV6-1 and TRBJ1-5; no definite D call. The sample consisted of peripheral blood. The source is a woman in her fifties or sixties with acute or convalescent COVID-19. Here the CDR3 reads CASSENNEKPQHF. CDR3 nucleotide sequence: TGTGCCAGCAGTGAAAACAATGAAAAGCCCCAGCATTTT.